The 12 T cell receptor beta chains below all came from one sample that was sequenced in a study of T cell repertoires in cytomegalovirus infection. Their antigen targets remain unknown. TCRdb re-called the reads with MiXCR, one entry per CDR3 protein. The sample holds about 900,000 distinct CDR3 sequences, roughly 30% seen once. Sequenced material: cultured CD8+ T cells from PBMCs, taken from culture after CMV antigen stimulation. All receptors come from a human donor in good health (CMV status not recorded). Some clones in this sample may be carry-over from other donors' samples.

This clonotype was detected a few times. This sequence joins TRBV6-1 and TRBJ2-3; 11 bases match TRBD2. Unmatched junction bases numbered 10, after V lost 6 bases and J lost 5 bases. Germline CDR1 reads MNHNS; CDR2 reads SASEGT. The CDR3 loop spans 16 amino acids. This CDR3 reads CASRSIAGGRGDTQYF. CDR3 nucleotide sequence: TGTGCCAGCAGATCCATAGCGGGGGGGCGGGGAGATACGCAGTATTTT.

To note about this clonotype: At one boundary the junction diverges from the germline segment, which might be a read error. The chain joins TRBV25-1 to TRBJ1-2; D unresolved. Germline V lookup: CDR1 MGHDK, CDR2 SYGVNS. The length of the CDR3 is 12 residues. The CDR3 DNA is TGTGTCAGCAGCGGACGTGGCTATGGCTACACCTTC. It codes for CVSSGRGYGYTF.

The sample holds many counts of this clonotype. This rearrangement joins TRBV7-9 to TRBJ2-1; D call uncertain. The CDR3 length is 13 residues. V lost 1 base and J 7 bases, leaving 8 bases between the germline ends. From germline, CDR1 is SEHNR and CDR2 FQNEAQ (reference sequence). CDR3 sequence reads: CASSLDGGNEQFF. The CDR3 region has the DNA TGTGCCAGCAGCTTAGACGGTGGGAATGAGCAGTTCTTC. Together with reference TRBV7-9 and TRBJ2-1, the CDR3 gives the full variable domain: DTGVSQNPRHKITKRGQNVTFRCDPISEHNRLYWYRQTLGQGPEFLTYFQNEAQLEKSRLLSDRFSAERPKGSFSTLEIQRTEQGDSAMYLCASSLDGGNEQFFGPGTRLTVL.

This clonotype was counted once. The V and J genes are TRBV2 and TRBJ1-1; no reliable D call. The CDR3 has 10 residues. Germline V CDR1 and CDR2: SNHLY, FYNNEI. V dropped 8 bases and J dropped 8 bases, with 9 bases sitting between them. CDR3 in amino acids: CASLDPEAFF. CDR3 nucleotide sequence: TGTGCCAGCCTAGACCCCGAAGCTTTCTTT.

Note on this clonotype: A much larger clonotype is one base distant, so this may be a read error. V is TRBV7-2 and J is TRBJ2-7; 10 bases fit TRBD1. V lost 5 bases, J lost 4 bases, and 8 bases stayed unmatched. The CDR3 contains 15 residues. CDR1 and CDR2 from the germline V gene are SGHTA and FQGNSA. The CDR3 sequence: CASSESGQGTYEQYF. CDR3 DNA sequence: TGTGCCAGCAGCGAGTCGGGACAGGGGACTTACGAGCAGTACTTC.

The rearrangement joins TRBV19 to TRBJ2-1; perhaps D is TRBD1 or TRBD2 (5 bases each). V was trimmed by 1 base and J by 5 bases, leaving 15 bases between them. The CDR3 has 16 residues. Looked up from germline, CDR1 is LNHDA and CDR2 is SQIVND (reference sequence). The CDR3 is CASSIARGLSNNEQFF. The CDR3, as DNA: TGTGCCAGTAGTATAGCCCGGGGCCTAAGTAACAATGAGCAGTTCTTC.

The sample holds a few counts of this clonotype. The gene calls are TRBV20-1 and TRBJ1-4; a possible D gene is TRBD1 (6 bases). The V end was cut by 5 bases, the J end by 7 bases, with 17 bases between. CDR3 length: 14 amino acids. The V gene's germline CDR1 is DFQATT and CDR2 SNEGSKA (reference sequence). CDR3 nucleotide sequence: TGCAGTGCTCCTTGGACAGCCTTCGGTGAAAAACTGTTTTTT. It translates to CSAPWTAFGEKLFF.

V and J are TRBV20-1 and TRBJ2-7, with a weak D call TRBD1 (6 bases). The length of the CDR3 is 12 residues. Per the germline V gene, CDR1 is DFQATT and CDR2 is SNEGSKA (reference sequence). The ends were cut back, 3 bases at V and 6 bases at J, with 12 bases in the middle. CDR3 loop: CSARTRGSEQYF. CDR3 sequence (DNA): TGCAGTGCTAGGACCAGGGGTTCCGAGCAGTACTTC.

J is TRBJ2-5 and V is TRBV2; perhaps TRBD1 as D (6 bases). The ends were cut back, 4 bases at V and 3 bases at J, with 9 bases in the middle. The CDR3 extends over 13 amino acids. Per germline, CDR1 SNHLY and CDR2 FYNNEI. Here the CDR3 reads CASSVTGEETQYF. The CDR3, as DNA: TGTGCCAGCAGTGTGACAGGCGAAGAGACCCAGTACTTC.

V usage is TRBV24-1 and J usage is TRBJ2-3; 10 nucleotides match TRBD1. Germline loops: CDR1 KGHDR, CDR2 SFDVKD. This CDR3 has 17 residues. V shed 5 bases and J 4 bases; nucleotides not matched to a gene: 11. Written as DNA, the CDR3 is TGTGCCACCAGTGGTCGTGTGCGGGACAGGGGTGCAGATACGCAGTATTTT. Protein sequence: CATSGRVRDRGADTQYF.

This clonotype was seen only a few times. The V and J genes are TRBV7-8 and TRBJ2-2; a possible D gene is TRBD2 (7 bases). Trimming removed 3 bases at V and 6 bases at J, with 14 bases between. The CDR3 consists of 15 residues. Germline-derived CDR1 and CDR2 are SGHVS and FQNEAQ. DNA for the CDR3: TGTGCCAGCAGCTTGGGTGGGGGGGGCCCCGGGGAGCTGTTTTTT. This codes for CASSLGGGGPGELFF. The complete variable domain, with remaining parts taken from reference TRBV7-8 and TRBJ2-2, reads GAGVSQSPRYKVAKRGQDVALRCDPISGHVSLFWYQQALGQGPEFLTYFQNEAQLDKSGLPSDRFFAERPEGSVSTLKIQRTQQEDSAVYLCASSLGGGGPGELFFGEGSRLTVL.

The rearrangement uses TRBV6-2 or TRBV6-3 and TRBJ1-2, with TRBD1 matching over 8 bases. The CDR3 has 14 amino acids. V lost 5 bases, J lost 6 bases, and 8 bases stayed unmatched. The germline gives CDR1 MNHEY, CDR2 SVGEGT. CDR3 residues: CASSPSGQVDGYTF. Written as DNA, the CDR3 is TGTGCCAGCAGTCCTTCGGGACAGGTGGATGGCTACACCTTC.